The rows below give T cell receptor beta chains drawn from one sample of a study of beta chain features in type 1 diabetes. Clones were read by immunoSEQ multiplex PCR, and TCRdb kept only the in-frame ones, dropping some. The data show 970,000 or so clones, with 17% seen just once and about 0.02% held by the top ten. The specimen was naive CD4+ T cells from blood. The source of these receptors is a young woman in good health. The CDR3 runs from the conserved cysteine through the conserved F or W. D genes are given only for firm matches. Only some rows state a clone size, as once, few, many or a class for expanded clones.

size: few
J: TRBJ2-3
V: TRBV7-6
D: TRBD1
length: 16
DNA: TGTGCCAGCAGCCCAACCCCGGACAGGGGGGATTGGTCGCAGTATTTT
CDR3: CASSPTPDRGDWSQYF

size: once
J: TRBJ1-1
V: TRBV28
D: -
length: 13
DNA: TGTGCCAGCAGTTTTGGCGCCCGGGGGCATGCTTTCTTT
CDR3: CASSFGARGHAFF

size: few
J: TRBJ2-3
V: TRBV27
D: -
length: 13
DNA: TGTGCCAGCAGTTCCACGGGGACAGATACGCAGTATTTT
CDR3: CASSSTGTDTQYF

size: few
J: TRBJ1-2
V: TRBV10-3
D: -
length: 14
DNA: TGTGCCATCAGTGATCCCCCCCGGAGGAGGGGCTACACCTTC
CDR3: CAISDPPRRRGYTF

size: few
J: TRBJ2-3
V: TRBV28
D: -
length: 15
DNA: TGTGCCAGCAGCCGGATTAGGACGCGGGGAGATACGCAGTATTTT
CDR3: CASSRIRTRGDTQYF

size: -
J: TRBJ2-2
V: TRBV19
D: -
length: 15
DNA: TGTGCCAGTAGTATAACAGGGTTCAGTTCCGGGGAGCTGTTTTTT
CDR3: CASSITGFSSGELFF

size: few
J: TRBJ1-2
V: TRBV7-9
D: TRBD1
length: 18
DNA: TGTGCCAGCAGCTTATGGTTAGGGGGCGACAGGGCAGACTATGGCTACACCTTC
CDR3: CASSLWLGGDRADYGYTF

size: few
J: TRBJ2-1
V: TRBV6-6
D: TRBD1
length: 12
DNA: TGTGCCAGCAGTCAGGGGGCTGGTGAGCAGTTCTTC
CDR3: CASSQGAGEQFF

size: few
J: TRBJ2-7
V: TRBV7-2
D: -
length: 13
DNA: TGTGCCAGCAGTCTTAACCAAGGTTCAGAGCAGTACTTC
CDR3: CASSLNQGSEQYF

size: few
J: TRBJ1-2
V: TRBV5-1
D: -
length: 15
DNA: TGCGCCAGCAGCGTGGCCCCCGGGCTCCGGGGAGGCTACACCTTC
CDR3: CASSVAPGLRGGYTF

size: few
J: TRBJ2-5
V: TRBV28
D: -
length: 16
DNA: TGTGCCAGCAGTTTATCGGGGGGCGCCCCGTGGGAGACCCAGTACTTC
CDR3: CASSLSGGAPWETQYF

size: -
J: TRBJ1-1
V: TRBV5-1
D: -
length: 13
DNA: TGCGCCAGCAGCTTGGGTGTGGGCAGCGAAGCTTTCTTT
CDR3: CASSLGVGSEAFF

size: -
J: TRBJ1-4
V: TRBV28
D: TRBD1
length: 16
DNA: TGTGCCAGCAGTTTAGCCTCGACAGGGTCTAATGAAAAACTGTTTTTT
CDR3: CASSLASTGSNEKLFF

size: few
J: TRBJ2-5
V: TRBV6-5
D: -
length: 16
DNA: TGTGCCAGCAGTTACTCGTCTGCGCTAGGCCAAGAGACCCAGTACTTC
CDR3: CASSYSSALGQETQYF

size: once
J: TRBJ2-1
V: TRBV6-1
D: -
length: 13
DNA: TGTGCCAGCAGTCCGGGCCTGAAAACTGAGCAGTTCTTC
CDR3: CASSPGLKTEQFF

size: -
J: TRBJ2-2
V: TRBV29-1
D: -
length: 15
DNA: TGCAGCGTTGAAAAGGGACACACGAACACCGGGGAGCTGTTTTTT
CDR3: CSVEKGHTNTGELFF

size: -
J: TRBJ2-1
V: TRBV27
D: TRBD2
length: 19
DNA: TGTGCCAGCTCGGGGAATCCGGGACTAGCGGGAGGGCACGGCAATGAGCAGTTCTTC
CDR3: CASSGNPGLAGGHGNEQFF

size: -
J: TRBJ2-1
V: TRBV21-1
D: -
length: 19
DNA: TGTGCCAGCAGCAAAGCTGTAATGGAATGGGGACAGGGTGACCATGAGCAGTTCTTC
CDR3: CASSKAVMEWGQGDHEQFF

size: -
J: TRBJ2-5
V: TRBV19
D: -
length: 14
DNA: TGTGCCAGTAATCCGGGGCACGGAACTGAGACCCAGTACTTC
CDR3: CASNPGHGTETQYF

size: -
J: TRBJ1-1
V: TRBV27
D: -
length: 14
DNA: TGTGCCAGCAGTTTCGACAGGATTGGCACTGAAGCTTTCTTT
CDR3: CASSFDRIGTEAFF

size: few
J: TRBJ2-5
V: TRBV19
D: -
length: 14
DNA: TGTGCCAGTAGTATGGCACAGCTCCAAGAGACCCAGTACTTC
CDR3: CASSMAQLQETQYF

size: few
J: TRBJ2-5
V: TRBV28
D: TRBD1
length: 16
DNA: TGTGCCAGCAAAGGGAGGACAGGGGGCGTCCAAGAGACCCAGTACTTC
CDR3: CASKGRTGGVQETQYF

size: -
J: TRBJ2-5
V: TRBV9
D: TRBD2
length: 14
DNA: TGTGCCAGCAGCGTCGGGCTAGCGGCGGAGACCCAGTACTTC
CDR3: CASSVGLAAETQYF

size: -
J: TRBJ2-1
V: TRBV6-6
D: -
length: 15
DNA: TGTGCCAGCAGTTACGTGCCAGGAGGTAACGGTGAGCAGTTCTTC
CDR3: CASSYVPGGNGEQFF

size: few
J: TRBJ2-2
V: TRBV28
D: -
length: 14
DNA: TGTGCCAGCAGTTTGACAGGAGGGACTGGGGAGCTGTTTTTT
CDR3: CASSLTGGTGELFF

size: few
J: TRBJ2-3
V: TRBV14
D: -
length: 18
DNA: TGTGCCAGCAGCCAAGCCGGGGGTCTTAAGAGGAGCACAGATACGCAGTATTTT
CDR3: CASSQAGGLKRSTDTQYF

size: few
J: TRBJ2-1
V: TRBV29-1
D: TRBD2
length: 14
DNA: TGCAGCGTTGTCACTAGCGAAATGAGGTATGAGCAGTTCTTC
CDR3: CSVVTSEMRYEQFF

size: few
J: TRBJ1-5
V: TRBV5-1
D: -
length: 13
DNA: TGCGCCAGCAGTGAGGGGACGAACCAGCCCCAGCATTTT
CDR3: CASSEGTNQPQHF

size: -
J: TRBJ2-3
V: TRBV28
D: -
length: 12
DNA: TGTGCCAGCAGTTCCCGTACAGATACGCAGTATTTT
CDR3: CASSSRTDTQYF

size: few
J: TRBJ2-2
V: TRBV28
D: TRBD2
length: 15
DNA: TGTGCCAGCATCCATGGCGGGAGGGCCAACGGGGAGCTGTTTTTT
CDR3: CASIHGGRANGELFF

size: -
J: TRBJ2-7
V: TRBV9
D: -
length: 15
DNA: TGTGCCAGCAGCGTAGGGGTTACGACTCCTTACGAGCAGTACTTC
CDR3: CASSVGVTTPYEQYF

size: -
J: TRBJ2-3
V: TRBV10-2
D: -
length: 12
DNA: TGCGCCAGCAGTGTTCAGGGGATCACGCAGTATTTT
CDR3: CASSVQGITQYF

size: few
J: TRBJ1-2
V: TRBV7-3
D: -
length: 15
DNA: TGTGCCAGCAGCCCATCCGGCAGGGGTAGCTATGGCTACACCTTC
CDR3: CASSPSGRGSYGYTF

size: -
J: TRBJ2-6
V: TRBV28
D: TRBD1
length: 21
DNA: TGTGCCAGCAGTTTATCCCCTAAGTGGCAGGGGGCCGTCTCTGGGGCCAACGTCCTGACTTTC
CDR3: CASSLSPKWQGAVSGANVLTF

size: -
J: TRBJ1-2
V: TRBV18
D: -
length: 13
DNA: TGTGCCAGCTCACCGGACCGGAACTATGGCTACACCTTC
CDR3: CASSPDRNYGYTF

size: few
J: TRBJ2-5
V: TRBV19
D: -
length: 15
DNA: TGTGCCAGTAGTAAAACTCCGGGACTTCAAGAGACCCAGTACTTC
CDR3: CASSKTPGLQETQYF

size: -
J: TRBJ1-2
V: TRBV5-1
D: -
length: 15
DNA: TGCGCCAGCAGCTTAGGGACGAAAGCTAACTATGGCTACACCTTC
CDR3: CASSLGTKANYGYTF

size: -
J: TRBJ2-7
V: TRBV5-4
D: TRBD2
length: 19
DNA: TGTGCCAGCAGCTTGCTCCCCCGTTCGACTAGCGGGGCCTCCCACGAGCAGTACTTC
CDR3: CASSLLPRSTSGASHEQYF

size: -
J: TRBJ2-5
V: TRBV18
D: -
length: 15
DNA: TGTGCCAGCTCACCACAGGGAAGCGGGCAAGAGACCCAGTACTTC
CDR3: CASSPQGSGQETQYF

size: few
J: TRBJ1-1
V: TRBV28
D: -
length: 11
DNA: TGTGCCAGCAGTTTAACACGAGAAGCTTTCTTT
CDR3: CASSLTREAFF

size: many
J: TRBJ2-1
V: TRBV21-1
D: -
length: 13
DNA: TGTGCCAGCAGCAAAGCGCCAGTCGATGAGCAGTTCTTC
CDR3: CASSKAPVDEQFF

size: few
J: TRBJ2-7
V: TRBV7-2
D: -
length: 13
DNA: TGTGCCAGCAGCTCGGGACTTATATACGAGCAGTACTTC
CDR3: CASSSGLIYEQYF

size: -
J: TRBJ2-5
V: TRBV7-9
D: TRBD2
length: 14
DNA: TGTGCCAGCAGCTATCTAGCGGACCAAGAGACCCAGTACTTC
CDR3: CASSYLADQETQYF

size: -
J: TRBJ2-7
V: TRBV7-9
D: -
length: 11
DNA: TGTGCCAGCAGTCGAATTTACGAGCAGTACTTC
CDR3: CASSRIYEQYF

size: -
J: TRBJ1-2
V: TRBV4-3
D: -
length: 15
DNA: TGCGCCAGCAGCCAAGTTTTCGAGCGACACTATGGCTACACCTTC
CDR3: CASSQVFERHYGYTF

size: few
J: TRBJ2-7
V: TRBV6-6
D: -
length: 14
DNA: TGTGCCAGCAGTCTCGTCGGGACGGGAGACGAGCAGTACTTC
CDR3: CASSLVGTGDEQYF